Included here is one T cell receptor (beta chain) sequence, with context. Its target is unknown. Method: immunoSEQ multiplex PCR; TCRdb's copy keeps in-frame clones and lacks some. The data contain a few million clones, approximately 92% of them singletons. These data belong to a study of shared clonotypes between healthy human individuals. Study observations and caveats: Naive subsets, compared against memory subsets, generally had larger estimated richness values. Approximately 5% was the fraction of naive CD4 clonotypes found shared across four donors. Generation probabilities were higher for clonotypes shared across all four sorted-subset donors than for unshared ones.

Naive CD8 cells lacked CD45RO and underwent positive selection for CCR7, leaving out terminally differentiated effector memory CD45RA+ cells. This CDR3 region has 13 residues. The V gene lost 3 bases and the J gene lost 2 bases, with 8 bases spanning the gap. Germline V gene sequence: CDR1 MNHNS, CDR2 SASEGT. The chain is built from TRBV6-1 and TRBJ2-7; D might be TRBD2 (5 bases). Sequencing was done on a sample of naive CD8+ T cells from PBMCs. This clonotype originated in a man aged 18-30 years in good health. Some clones in this sample may be carry-over from other donors' samples. The CDR3 DNA follows: TGTGCCAGCAGTGACCACGGGACCTACGAGCAGTACTTC. Translated: CASSDHGTYEQYF.